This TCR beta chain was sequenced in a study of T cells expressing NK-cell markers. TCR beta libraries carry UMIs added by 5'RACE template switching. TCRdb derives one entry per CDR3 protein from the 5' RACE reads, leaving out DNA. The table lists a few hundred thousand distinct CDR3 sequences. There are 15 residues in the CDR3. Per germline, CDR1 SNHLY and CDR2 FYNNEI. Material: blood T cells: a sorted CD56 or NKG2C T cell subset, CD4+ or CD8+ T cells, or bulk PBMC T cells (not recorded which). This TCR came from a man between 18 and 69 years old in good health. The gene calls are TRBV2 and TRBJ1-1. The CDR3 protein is CASSDTPLVGTEAFF.